The present TCR beta chain was sequenced within a study of T-cell reconstitution after alpha-beta-depleted transplantation in children listed by TCRdb under 2016. At the level of the whole study: Using TCR repertoire profiling, the study followed T-cell immune reconstitution in a quantitative way in children after TCRalphabeta/CD19-depleted allogeneic hematopoietic cell transplantation. Paper-wide results and their limitations: In some patients, the high TCRbeta diversity seen at day 60 was put down to recipient T cells and intrathymic progenitors that had survived conditioning. Apparently early alphabetaT-cell count recovery about two months after transplant reportedly relied on only several hundred rapidly expanded clones derived from non-depleted graft cells. Over subsequent months, a decline in hyperexpanded clone frequencies was noted, and after one year, T-cell counts and TCRbeta diversity were mostly ascribed to newly produced T cells.

This clonotype has ten or more counts. Its cognate antigen has yet to be identified. No much larger clone is present one base from it, and per-base qualities are unavailable. The treatment or condition label here, explained by the study, means: allogeneic hematopoietic cell transplantation with graft depleted of TCRalphabeta T cells and CD19 B cells. Transplant recipients were children who received TCRalphabeta/CD19-depleted allogeneic hematopoietic cell grafts. The CDR3 contains 11 residues, cysteine and phenylalanine counted. Left in the record is the CDR3 DNA by itself, 33 bases read in frame from the first base. V loses 3 bases of germline sequence and J loses 8 bases, and the interval between the two ends is 7 bases. Taken from the germline V gene (reference sequence), the CDR1 and CDR2 loops are DFQATT and SNEGSKA. Library creation used PCR. The sequencing machine was an Illumina HiSeq 2500. Molecular barcoding was employed in the preparation of TCR libraries, with unique molecular identifiers being used to normalize TCRbeta repertoire quantification. TCRdb's own reprocessing of the public reads used fastp at Q25 and MiXCR and kept productive beta chains. Under each unique CDR3 protein, matching rows form one entry showing the most common genes and DNA. The table for this sample lists some 200,000 distinct CDR3 sequences; roughly 10% of them were counted only once. About 28% of the sample is held by the ten biggest clonotypes.

The source is a child younger than two with acute myeloid leukemia, due to receive a stem cell transplant. The chain couples TRBV20-1 to TRBJ1-4; a tentative D call is TRBD1 (5 bases match). The sequencing used PBMCs, collected before TCRalphabeta/CD19-depleted stem cell transplant. The CDR3 loop reads CSASPGEKLFF. The nucleotide sequence reads as follows: TGCAGTGCTAGCCCAGGGGAAAAACTGTTTTTT.